One sample yielded the 30 T cell receptor beta chains listed below, sequenced in a study of early T cells in non-severe SARS-CoV-2 infection. In TCRdb, the 5' RACE reads were re-called with MiXCR into one record per CDR3 protein. This table has 95,000 to 100,000 distinct CDR3 sequences, about 10% appearing once. Sample: whole blood. Receptors were obtained from an adult who was a healthcare worker with PCR-confirmed SARS-CoV-2 infection or an uninfected control (not recorded which).

This chain uses TRBV6-4 with TRBJ1-2; TRBD1 is a possible D gene (5 bases). The CDR3 contains 12 residues. Germline CDR1 is MRHNA and CDR2 is SNTAGT. The V and J ends lost 2 bases and 4 bases respectively, with 5 bases between them. CDR3 in amino acids: CASSDGGYGYTF. The CDR3 DNA reads as TGTGCCAGCAGTGACGGGGGCTATGGCTACACCTTC.

This clonotype was detected ten times or more. The chain links TRBV20-1 to TRBJ2-3; D remains unclear. The CDR3 loop spans 12 amino acids. Germline V CDR1 and CDR2: DFQATT, SNEGSKA (reference sequence). The germline V and J ends were trimmed by 1 base and 3 bases, with 5 bases remaining between them. CDR3 in amino acids: CSARALTDTQYF. The CDR3 DNA reads as TGCAGTGCTAGAGCTCTGACAGATACGCAGTATTTT.

There are many counts of this clonotype. The chain is built from TRBV4-2 and TRBJ2-1; the D is unclear. CDR1 is LGHNA, CDR2 YNFKEQ, per germline. V lost 1 base and J lost 2, with 12 bases in between. The CDR3 extends over 16 amino acids. The CDR3 loop reads CASSQVARMTYNEQFF. CDR3 DNA sequence: TGTGCCAGCAGCCAAGTAGCTAGGATGACCTACAATGAGCAGTTCTTC.

The chain's CDR3 is CASSVAVGGTDTQYF. The CDR3 nucleotides are TGTGCCAGCAGCGTAGCTGTAGGAGGGACAGATACGCAGTATTTT. V and J are TRBV9 and TRBJ2-3; a weak D match, TRBD2 (6 bases). Germline V gives CDR1 SGDLS, CDR2 YYNGEE. The V and J ends lost 0 bases and 3 bases respectively, with 11 bases between them. The CDR3 totals 15 residues.

For this clonotype: A read error may account for a junction end that differs from germline. CDR3 loop: CSALPQVPTYEQYF. The CDR3, as DNA: TGCAGTGCCTTACCACAGGTGCCAACCTACGAGCAGTACTTT. The chain has TRBV20-1 and TRBJ2-7, with D perhaps TRBD1 (5 bases). Germline CDR1 DFQATT, CDR2 SNEGSKA (reference sequence). The CDR3 loop spans 14 amino acids.

This clonotype was counted between two and nine times. The V gene is TRBV5-1, the J gene TRBJ1-1, with unresolved D. From germline, CDR1 is SGHRS and CDR2 YFSETQ. CDR3 size: 15 residues. V lost 0 bases, J lost 0 bases, and 9 bases lay in between. The CDR3 nucleotides are TGCGCCAGCAGCTTGGGCGGGATAATGAACACTGAAGCTTTCTTT. This gives the protein CASSLGGIMNTEAFF.

The gene calls are TRBV20-1 and TRBJ1-2; the D is unclear. V shed 5 bases and J shed 5 bases, with 6 bases lying between them. The germline V gene has CDR1 DFQATT and CDR2 SNEGSKA (reference sequence). This CDR3 region has 10 residues. CDR3 protein: CSALGYGYTF. As DNA, the CDR3 is TGCAGTGCTCTGGGGTATGGCTACACCTTC.

The chain has TRBV15 and TRBJ2-5; perhaps D is TRBD1 or TRBD2 (6 bases each). This CDR3 is 16 amino acids long. Trimming pared 5 bases from V and 0 bases from J, leaving 16 bases between. The germline V gene encodes CDR1 LNHNV and CDR2 YYDKDF (reference sequence). CDR3 residues: CATSPSGGGNQETQYF. Here the CDR3 DNA reads TGTGCCACCAGCCCCTCCGGAGGGGGAAACCAAGAGACCCAGTACTTC.

The genes are TRBV7-2 and TRBJ1-1; D possibly corresponds to TRBD1 (6 bases). Germline values: CDR1 SGHTA, CDR2 FQGNSA. V was cut by 3 bases and J by 3 bases, with 11 bases left in between. This CDR3 region has 14 residues. In DNA, the CDR3 is TGTGCCAGCAGCTTTGACAGGACTTACACTGAAGCTTTCTTT. It is translated as CASSFDRTYTEAFF.

This sequence joins TRBV7-6 and TRBJ1-6; the D is unclear. CDR3 length: 12 residues. Between the trimmed V and J ends, which lost 1 base and 7 bases, there was a span of 2 bases. Germline CDR1 and CDR2: SGHVS and FNYEAQ. CDR3 nucleotide sequence: TGTGCCAGCAGCTTAGTGAATTCACCCCTCCACTTT. Protein: CASSLVNSPLHF.

Remarks on this clonotype: The CDR3 does not end in the conserved phenylalanine or tryptophan, so this is likely a read error. The chain has TRBV2 and TRBJ2-7; TRBD2 is a possible D gene (5 bases). Germline CDR1 and CDR2: SNHLY and FYNNEI. This CDR3 spans 13 amino acids. With 4 bases removed from V and 4 bases from J, the gap between germline ends came to 11 bases. The CDR3: CASSAAGKYEQYL. The CDR3 bases are TGTGCCAGCAGTGCTGCCGGGAAATACGAGCAGTACTTG.

This clonotype was seen only a few times. This rearrangement joins TRBV3-1 to TRBJ1-5, with D unclear. Germline CDR1 reads LGHDT; CDR2 reads YNNKEL (reference sequence). Deletions cut 1 base from V and 3 bases from J, with 10 bases between. This CDR3 is 15 amino acids long. CDR3 sequence (DNA): TGTGCCAGCAGCCAAGGGACCCTAGTCAATCAGCCCCAGCATTTT. As protein: CASSQGTLVNQPQHF.

In this sample, this clonotype turned up many times. CDR3 DNA sequence: TGTGCCAGCAGCGAACAGGGATATGAAAAACTGTTTTTT. The encoded protein is CASSEQGYEKLFF. The chain couples TRBV7-9 to TRBJ1-4; possibly TRBD1 for D (6 bases). V was shortened by 5 bases and J by 6 bases, with 10 bases between the two germline ends. The CDR3 loop spans 13 amino acids. Germline CDR1 reads SEHNR; CDR2 reads FQNEAQ (reference sequence).

This chain joins TRBV7-9 and TRBJ2-3, with 7 bases fitting TRBD1. Germline V lookup: CDR1 SEHNR, CDR2 FQNEAQ (reference sequence). The CDR3 length is 16 residues. The ends lost 4 bases at V and 2 bases at J; junction bases unmatched: 9. This chain's CDR3 is CASSYPRGQPTDTQYF. For the CDR3, the DNA is TGTGCCAGCAGCTACCCCAGGGGACAGCCCACAGATACGCAGTATTTT.

This clonotype showed up many times. The CDR3 loop is CSATSGTGGYTF. The CDR3 DNA is TGCAGTGCTACGTCCGGGACAGGGGGCTACACCTTC. This chain connects TRBV20-1 to TRBJ1-2; 9 nucleotides agree with TRBD1. The CDR3 spans 12 residues. Trimming took 4 bases from V and 8 from J; bases not matched to a gene: 5. Germline CDR1 is DFQATT and CDR2 is SNEGSKA (reference sequence).

This clonotype has ten or more counts. The chain employs TRBV6-1 and TRBJ1-2, with unresolved D. Trimming took off 4 bases at V and 0 bases at J, with 9 bases between the two ends. Germline V lookup: CDR1 MNHNS, CDR2 SASEGT. The CDR3 is 14 amino acids. CDR3 bases: TGTGCCAGCAGTGTTGAGTTAGCTAACTATGGCTACACCTTC. Its protein product is CASSVELANYGYTF.

The chain carries TRBV28 and TRBJ1-5; the D gene is possibly TRBD1 (5 bases). Trimming removed 5 bases at V and 6 bases at J, with 17 bases between. The length of the CDR3 is 15 residues. The germline V gene has CDR1 MDHEN and CDR2 SYDVKM. The CDR3 is CASSTGKESVQPQHF. CDR3 DNA sequence: TGTGCCAGCAGTACAGGAAAGGAGTCGGTTCAGCCCCAGCATTTT.

This clonotype was seen at least ten times. V gene TRBV20-1 combines with J gene TRBJ2-7, with 8 positions matching TRBD2. Losses at the gene ends were 6 bases for V and 1 base for J; bases not matched to a gene: 8. Germline CDR1 is DFQATT and CDR2 is SNEGSKA (reference sequence). This CDR3 spans 14 amino acids. The CDR3 DNA is TGCAGTGCCCGGACTAGCAGTGCTTCCTACGAGCAGTACTTC. Translation: CSARTSSASYEQYF.

This clonotype was detected many times. As DNA, the CDR3 is TGTGCCAGCAGCCAAGATGGGACTGAAGCTTTCTTT. Amino acid sequence: CASSQDGTEAFF. The chain couples TRBV3-1 to TRBJ1-1, with D uncertain. Between the trimmed V and J ends, which lost 0 bases and 5 bases, there was a span of 4 bases. CDR3 length: 12 residues. Germline V gene data show CDR1 as LGHDT and CDR2 as YNNKEL (reference sequence).

The rearrangement joins TRBV7-9 to TRBJ1-1, with a weak D call TRBD1 (5 bases). From germline, CDR1 is SEHNR and CDR2 FQNEAQ (reference sequence). This CDR3 has 14 residues. Trimming pared 7 bases from V and 2 bases from J, leaving 14 bases between. The CDR3 DNA is TGTGCCAGCACCCCTCGGGGCGGAAACACTGAAGCTTTCTTT. As protein: CASTPRGGNTEAFF.

The rearrangement joins TRBV5-1 to TRBJ2-7, with 8 bases fitting TRBD1. The germline gives CDR1 SGHRS, CDR2 YFSETQ. This CDR3 has 16 residues. Trimming at V came to 0 bases and at J to 3 bases, leaving 8 bases not matched to a gene. CDR3 nucleotide sequence: TGCGCCAGCAGCTTGGTGTCCAGGGGGCGCCACTACGAGCAGTACTTC. Translation gives CASSLVSRGRHYEQYF.

This clonotype was detected a few times. The CDR3 coding sequence is TGCAGCGTGGACACGTACGACACCGGGGAGCTGTTTTTT. It translates to CSVDTYDTGELFF. The chain uses TRBV29-1 and TRBJ2-2; tentative D call: TRBD1 (5 bases). Germline V gives CDR1 SQVTM, CDR2 ANQGSEA. CDR3 length: 13 residues. The V end was cut by 6 bases, the J end by 3 bases, with 11 bases between.

The sample holds many counts of this clonotype. This chain uses TRBV18 with TRBJ1-3; D gene uncertain. The germline V and J ends were trimmed by 3 bases and 0 bases, with 9 bases remaining between them. CDR3 length: 15 amino acids. The germline V gene encodes CDR1 KGHSH and CDR2 LQKENI. This chain's CDR3 is CASSPDGYSGNTIYF. The CDR3 DNA is TGTGCCAGCTCACCGGACGGCTACTCTGGAAACACCATATATTTT.

This clonotype has ten or more counts. This chain joins TRBV27 and TRBJ1-2, with D possibly being TRBD1 (6 bases). V lost 4 bases and J 8 bases, leaving 14 bases between the germline ends. CDR1 is MNHEY and CDR2 is SMNVEV in the germline V gene (reference sequence). CDR3 length: 13 residues. DNA for the CDR3: TGTGCCAGCAGTTATGGACAGTCCGGAGGCTACACCTTC. The encoded protein is CASSYGQSGGYTF.

The chain carries TRBV11-2 and TRBJ2-2; D gene ambiguous. Germline CDR1 SGHAT, CDR2 FQNNGV. There are 13 residues in the CDR3. The V end lost 5 bases, the J end lost 5 bases, and 9 bases lay between the germline ends. The CDR3 sequence: CASSHRATGELFF. CDR3 sequence (DNA): TGTGCCAGCAGCCACCGGGCGACCGGGGAGCTGTTTTTT.

The chain joins TRBV12-5 to TRBJ1-2, with TRBD1 matching over 7 bases. This CDR3 spans 13 amino acids. J gave up 3 bases and V 5 bases, and 3 bases lay outside the gene matches. Germline V CDR1 and CDR2: LGHNT, FRNRAP. The DNA for the CDR3 is TGTGCTAGTGGTCCCAGGGGGGACTATGGCTACACCTTC. Residues: CASGPRGDYGYTF. The full variable domain, with the rest looked up from reference TRBV12-5 and TRBJ1-2, is DARVTQTPRHKVTEMGQEVTMRCQPILGHNTVFWYRQTMMQGLELLAYFRNRAPLDDSGMPKDRFSAEMPDATLATLKIQPSEPRDSAVYFCASGPRGDYGYTFGSGTRLTVV.

In its sample, this clonotype was seen many times. V usage is TRBV7-9 and J usage is TRBJ1-1; D is possibly TRBD1 (6 bases). Trimming removed 1 base at V and 5 bases at J, with 11 bases between. The germline V gene encodes CDR1 SEHNR and CDR2 FQNEAQ (reference sequence). This CDR3 region has 14 residues. The CDR3 DNA reads as TGTGCCAGCAGCTTAGAAGGGGGAGGTACTGAAGCTTTCTTT. The encoded protein is CASSLEGGGTEAFF.

This clonotype showed up many times. The chain combines TRBV7-8 with TRBJ1-1, with D unclear. Between the trimmed V and J ends, which lost 4 bases and 6 bases, there was a span of 15 bases. Germline-derived CDR1 and CDR2 are SGHVS and FQNEAQ. The CDR3 has 14 residues. As DNA, the CDR3 is TGTGCCAGCAGCTCCCTCTTGCAGGTCCCTGAAGCTTTCTTT. It codes for CASSSLLQVPEAFF.

V usage is TRBV28 and J usage is TRBJ2-7; 9 bases align to TRBD1. This CDR3 region has 15 residues. Germline CDR1 is MDHEN and CDR2 is SYDVKM. V gave up 7 bases and J gave up 2 bases; unmatched junction bases: 9. CDR3 residues: CASTSPGQGTYEQYF. The CDR3 DNA sequence: TGTGCCAGCACTTCCCCGGGACAGGGAACCTACGAGCAGTACTTC.

This clonotype has ten or more counts. The V call is TRBV6-6, the J call TRBJ2-4; TRBD2 might be the D (6 bases). The CDR3 length is 16 residues. CDR1 is MNHNY, CDR2 SVGAGI, per germline (reference sequence). V shed 2 bases and J shed 7 bases, with 18 bases lying between them. CDR3 coding DNA: TGTGCCAGCAGTTACGCCGGGACTGCCCCCTTGAACATTCAGTACTTC. It specifies CASSYAGTAPLNIQYF.